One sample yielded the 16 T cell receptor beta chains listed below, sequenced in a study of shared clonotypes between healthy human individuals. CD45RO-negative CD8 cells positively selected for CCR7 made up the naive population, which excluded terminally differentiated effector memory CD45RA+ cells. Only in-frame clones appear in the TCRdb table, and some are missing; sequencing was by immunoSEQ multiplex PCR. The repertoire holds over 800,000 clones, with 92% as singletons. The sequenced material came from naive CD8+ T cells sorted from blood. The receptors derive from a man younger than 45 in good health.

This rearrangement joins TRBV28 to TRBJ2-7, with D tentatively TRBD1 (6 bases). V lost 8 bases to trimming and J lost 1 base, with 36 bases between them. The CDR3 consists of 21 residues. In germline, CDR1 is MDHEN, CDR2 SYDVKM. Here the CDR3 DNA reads TGTGCCAGCCTGAGTACTATATATCCGAATCATAGGGGGTCCCTTTCCTACGAGCAGTACTTC. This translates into CASLSTIYPNHRGSLSYEQYF.

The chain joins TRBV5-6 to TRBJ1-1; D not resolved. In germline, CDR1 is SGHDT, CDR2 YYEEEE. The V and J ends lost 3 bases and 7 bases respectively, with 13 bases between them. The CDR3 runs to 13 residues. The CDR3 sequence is CASSWSKTNEAFF. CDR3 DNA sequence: TGTGCCAGCAGCTGGAGTAAAACCAATGAAGCTTTCTTT.

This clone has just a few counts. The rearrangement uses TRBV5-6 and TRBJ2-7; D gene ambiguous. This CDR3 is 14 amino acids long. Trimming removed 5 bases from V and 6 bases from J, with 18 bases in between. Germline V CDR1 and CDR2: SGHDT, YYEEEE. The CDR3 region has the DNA TGTGCCAGCAGTCCGCTGGAGAGTGTTTCCGAGCAGTACTTC. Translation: CASSPLESVSEQYF.

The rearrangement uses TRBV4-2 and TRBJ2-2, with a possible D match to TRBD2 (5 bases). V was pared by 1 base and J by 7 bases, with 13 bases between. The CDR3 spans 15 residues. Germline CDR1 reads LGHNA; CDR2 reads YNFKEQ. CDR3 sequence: CASSQGPEGIGELFF. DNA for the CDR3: TGTGCCAGCAGCCAAGGCCCTGAGGGAATCGGGGAGCTGTTTTTT.

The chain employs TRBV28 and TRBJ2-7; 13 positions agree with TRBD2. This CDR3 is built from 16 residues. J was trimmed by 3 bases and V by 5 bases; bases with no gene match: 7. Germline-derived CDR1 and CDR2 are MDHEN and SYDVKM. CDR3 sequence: CASSIGLAGVGYEQYF. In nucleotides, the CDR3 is TGTGCCAGCAGTATCGGACTAGCGGGAGTCGGCTACGAGCAGTACTTC. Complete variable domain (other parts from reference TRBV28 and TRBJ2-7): DVKVTQSSRYLVKRTGEKVFLECVQDMDHENMFWYRQDPGLGLRLIYFSYDVKMKEKGDIPEGYSVSREKKERFSLILESASTNQTSMYLCASSIGLAGVGYEQYFGPGTRLTVT.

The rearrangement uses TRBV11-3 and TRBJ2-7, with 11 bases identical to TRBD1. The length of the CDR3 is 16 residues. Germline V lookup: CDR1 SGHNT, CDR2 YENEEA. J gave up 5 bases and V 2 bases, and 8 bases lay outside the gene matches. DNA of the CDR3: TGTGCCAGCAGCTTATACCGGACAGGGGGCTTCAACGAGCAGTACTTC. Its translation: CASSLYRTGGFNEQYF.

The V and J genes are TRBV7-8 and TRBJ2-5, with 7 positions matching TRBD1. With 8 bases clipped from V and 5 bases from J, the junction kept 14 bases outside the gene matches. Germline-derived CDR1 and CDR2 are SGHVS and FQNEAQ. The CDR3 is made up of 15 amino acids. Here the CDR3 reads CASRKRQGVLETQYF. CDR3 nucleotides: TGTGCCAGCCGAAAGCGACAGGGAGTATTGGAGACCCAGTACTTC.

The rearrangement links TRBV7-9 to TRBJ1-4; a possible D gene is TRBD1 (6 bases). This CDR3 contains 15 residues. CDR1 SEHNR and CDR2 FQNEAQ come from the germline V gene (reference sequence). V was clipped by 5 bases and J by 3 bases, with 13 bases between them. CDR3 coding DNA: TGTGCCAGCAGCGGGCGGACAGAGCCTAATGAAAAACTGTTTTTT. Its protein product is CASSGRTEPNEKLFF.

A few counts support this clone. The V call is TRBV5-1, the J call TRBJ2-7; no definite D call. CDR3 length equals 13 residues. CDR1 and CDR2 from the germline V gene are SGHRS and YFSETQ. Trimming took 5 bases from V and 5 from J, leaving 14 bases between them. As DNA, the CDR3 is TGCGCCAGCAGTCTGACTGCCTGGGACGAGCAGTACTTC. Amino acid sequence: CASSLTAWDEQYF. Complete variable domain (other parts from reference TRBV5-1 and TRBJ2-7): KAGVTQTPRYLIKTRGQQVTLSCSPISGHRSVSWYQQTPGQGLQFLFEYFSETQRNKGNFPGRFSGRQFSNSRSEMNVSTLELGDSALYLCASSLTAWDEQYFGPGTRLTVT.

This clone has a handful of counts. CDR3: CASRIAGGSNEQFF. CDR3 bases: TGTGCCAGCAGGATAGCGGGAGGCAGCAATGAGCAGTTCTTC. V is TRBV27 and J is TRBJ2-1; the match to TRBD2 covers 10 bases. Trimming at V came to 6 bases and at J to 6 bases, leaving 5 bases not matched to a gene. The CDR3 spans 14 residues. CDR1 MNHEY and CDR2 SMNVEV come from the germline V gene (reference sequence).

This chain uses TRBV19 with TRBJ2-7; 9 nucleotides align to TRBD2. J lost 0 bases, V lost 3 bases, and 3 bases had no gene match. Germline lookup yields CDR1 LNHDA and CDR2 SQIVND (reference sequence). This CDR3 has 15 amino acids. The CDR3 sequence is CASSMGTSSSYEQYF. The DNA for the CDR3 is TGTGCCAGTAGTATGGGGACTAGCTCCTCCTACGAGCAGTACTTC.

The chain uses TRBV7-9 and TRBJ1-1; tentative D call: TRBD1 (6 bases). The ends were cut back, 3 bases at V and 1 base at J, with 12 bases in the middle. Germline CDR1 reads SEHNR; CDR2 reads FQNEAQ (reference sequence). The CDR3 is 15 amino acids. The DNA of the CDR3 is TGTGCCAGCAGCTTCCGCAGAGGGGGGAACACTGAAGCTTTCTTT. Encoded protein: CASSFRRGGNTEAFF.

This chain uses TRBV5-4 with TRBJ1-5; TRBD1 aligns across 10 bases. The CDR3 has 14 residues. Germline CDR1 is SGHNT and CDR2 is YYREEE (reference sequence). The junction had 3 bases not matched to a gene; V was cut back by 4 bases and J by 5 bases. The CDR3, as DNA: TGTGCCAGCAGCCCCGGGACAGGGGATCAGCCCCAGCATTTT. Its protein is CASSPGTGDQPQHF. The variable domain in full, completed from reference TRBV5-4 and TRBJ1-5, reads ETGVTQSPTHLIKTRGQQVTLRCSSQSGHNTVSWYQQALGQGPQFIFQYYREEENGRGNFPPRFSGLQFPNYSSELNVNALELDDSALYLCASSPGTGDQPQHFGDGTRLSIL.

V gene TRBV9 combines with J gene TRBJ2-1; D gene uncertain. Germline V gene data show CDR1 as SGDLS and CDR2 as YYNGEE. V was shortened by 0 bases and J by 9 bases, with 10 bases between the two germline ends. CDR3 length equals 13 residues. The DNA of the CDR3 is TGTGCCAGCAGCGTAGCTTTGGTGACTGAGCAGTTCTTC. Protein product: CASSVALVTEQFF.

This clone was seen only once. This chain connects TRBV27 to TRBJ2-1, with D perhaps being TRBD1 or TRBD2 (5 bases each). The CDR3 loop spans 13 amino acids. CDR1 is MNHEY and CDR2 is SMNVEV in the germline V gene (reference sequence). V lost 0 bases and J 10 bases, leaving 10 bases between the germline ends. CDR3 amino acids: CASSLSLEGEQFF. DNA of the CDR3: TGTGCCAGCAGTTTATCCCTCGAGGGGGAGCAGTTCTTC.

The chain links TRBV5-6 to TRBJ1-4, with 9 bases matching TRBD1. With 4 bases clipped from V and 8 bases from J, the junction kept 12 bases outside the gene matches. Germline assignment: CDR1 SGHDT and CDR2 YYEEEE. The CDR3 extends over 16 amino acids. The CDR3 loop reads CASSANPGQGWEKLFF. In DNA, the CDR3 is TGTGCCAGCAGCGCGAATCCGGGACAGGGCTGGGAAAAACTGTTTTTT.